This TCR beta chain emerged from a study of early T cells in non-severe SARS-CoV-2 infection. TCRdb re-analysed the 5' RACE reads in MiXCR, keeping a single row per CDR3 protein. The sample contains approximately 65,000 distinct CDR3 sequences, around 11% of which appear only once. The germline V and J ends were trimmed by 4 bases and 6 bases, with 15 bases remaining between them. CDR3 length: 14 residues. This chain connects TRBV12-3 or TRBV12-4 to TRBJ1-2; tentative D call: TRBD1 (6 bases). Specimen: whole blood, collected at baseline. The clonotype was recovered from an adult who was a healthcare worker with PCR-confirmed SARS-CoV-2 infection or an uninfected control (not recorded which). CDR3 amino acids: CASSSQGGRDGYTF. CDR3 DNA: TGTGCCAGCAGTTCTCAAGGGGGTAGGGATGGCTACACCTTC.